This TCR beta chain was identified during a study of CD8 T cells in Susac syndrome. This CDR3 has 13 residues. The V end was cut by 3 bases, the J end by 6 bases, with 9 bases between. In germline, CDR1 is LGHDT, CDR2 YNNKEL (reference sequence). Random hexamers served to reverse transcribe roughly 0.5 to 1 ug RNA. Coverage of TCR beta CDR3 amplification by immunoSEQ multiplex PCR extended to 54 Vbeta and 13 Jbeta. MiXCR, applied by TCRdb to the immunoSEQ multiplex PCR reads, yields one record per CDR3 protein. The sample records 100,000 to 150,000 distinct CDR3 sequences, 85% to 95% being singletons.

Sequencing was done on a sample of CD8+ T cells from PBMCs. The sequence was collected from a human donor with multiple sclerosis. This sequence joins TRBV3-1 and TRBJ2-1; weak D call: TRBD2 (6 bases). CDR3 bases: TGTGCCAGCAGCCATTTCGGGGGCAATGAGCAGTTCTTC. Translation gives CASSHFGGNEQFF.